The entry below describes one T cell receptor (beta chain). The antigen remains undetermined. This record comes from a study of immune cell composition in non-small cell lung cancer. Broader study findings: Tumour-reactive clones were not shown to match dominant in vivo tumour clones. Adenocarcinomas with higher top tumour-associated clone frequency had more reactive TILs. Tumour-associated clones >0.5% occurred in approximately 32% of adenocarcinomas, roughly 75% of squamous.

Measured with immunoSEQ multiplex PCR; TCRdb has only the in-frame clones, and not every one. The sample has about 4,600 clones; 76% are singletons. CDR1 and CDR2 (germline): SGDLS, YYNGEE. This CDR3 is built from 17 residues. V lost 5 bases to trimming and J lost 6 bases; unmatched junction nucleotides: 18. Sequenced: lung tumor tissue. The clonotype originates from a human donor with non-small cell lung cancer. The chain uses TRBV9 and TRBJ2-7, with 9 bases identical to TRBD1. The CDR3 here is CASSSLLGGTGFSEQYF. The DNA for the CDR3 is TGTGCCAGCAGTTCCCTCCTGGGGGGGACAGGGTTTTCCGAGCAGTACTTC.